The 32 T cell receptor beta chains below come from one sample, sequenced in a study of cytomegalovirus exposure and HLA in healthy donors. Primers for the PCR totalled 60 Vbeta and 13 Jbeta. Data came from immunoSEQ multiplex PCR; TCRdb stores just in-frame clones and leaves some out. The repertoire holds under 200,000 clones, over 70% seen once, with approximately 0.55% in the top ten. Sequencing was done on a sample of PBMCs. Receptors were obtained from a woman aged 45-65 years in good health and CMV-seronegative.

This rearrangement joins TRBV13 to TRBJ2-4, with 11 bases fitting TRBD2. The junction had 5 bases not matched to a gene; V was cut back by 1 base and J by 0 bases. This CDR3 is built from 18 residues. CDR1 is PRHDT and CDR2 is FYEKMQ in the germline V gene (reference sequence). CDR3: CASSLASGGILAKNIQYF. DNA for the CDR3: TGTGCCAGCAGCTTAGCTAGCGGGGGGATCCTAGCCAAAAACATTCAGTACTTC.

The J gene is TRBJ2-7, the V gene TRBV7-9, with D possibly matching TRBD1 (5 bases). The CDR3 length is 14 residues. Per germline, CDR1 SEHNR and CDR2 FQNEAQ (reference sequence). Trimming removed 2 bases at V and 3 bases at J, with 11 bases between. DNA of the CDR3: TGTGCCAGCAGCTTAAAGGACAAGGACTACGAGCAGTACTTC. Its protein product is CASSLKDKDYEQYF.

This clone was counted a single time. Sequence at one end of the junction differs from germline and may be a read error. The gene calls are TRBV11-2 and TRBJ2-3; the D gene is possibly TRBD2 (6 bases). Germline V gene data show CDR1 as SGHAT and CDR2 as FQNNGV. The CDR3 is made up of 15 amino acids. This chain's CDR3 is CASSFTGGKTDAQYF. The CDR3 nucleotides are TGTGCCAGCAGCTTCACGGGCGGGAAGACAGATGCGCAGTATTTT.

This chain uses TRBV9 with TRBJ2-7; TRBD2 matches 7 bases. Germline CDR1 and CDR2: SGDLS and YYNGEE. V lost 1 base and J lost 2; bases outside the gene matches: 3. The CDR3 is 14 amino acids. The CDR3 DNA sequence: TGTGCCAGCAGCGTAAGTAGCGGGCCCTACGAGCAGTACTTC. Amino acid sequence: CASSVSSGPYEQYF.

As regards this clone: At the DNA level, this CDR3 is encoded by other sequences in the same sample as well. The chain uses TRBV5-6 and TRBJ2-2; TRBD2 matches 14 bases. With V trimmed by 4 bases and J by 6 bases, 8 bases remained unmatched. The CDR3 sequence is 17 residues long. Per the germline V gene, CDR1 is SGHDT and CDR2 is YYEEEE. The DNA of the CDR3 is TGTGCCAGCAGCAGGACGACTAGCGGGAGGGTATCCGGGGAGCTGTTTTTT. Translation: CASSRTTSGRVSGELFF.

This chain joins TRBV28 and TRBJ1-2; D call uncertain. Germline loops: CDR1 MDHEN, CDR2 SYDVKM. Between the trimmed V and J ends, which lost 6 bases and 0 bases, there was a span of 11 bases. The CDR3 covers 14 residues. This CDR3 reads CASSLFSANYGYTF. Written as DNA, the CDR3 is TGTGCCAGCAGCCTCTTTTCCGCTAACTATGGCTACACCTTC.

The table lists this clone with a few counts. The V call is TRBV15, the J call TRBJ2-7; 7 nucleotides align to TRBD1. CDR1 and CDR2 from the germline V gene are LNHNV and YYDKDF (reference sequence). The CDR3 sequence is 16 residues long. V trimming: 0 bases; J trimming: 0 bases; junction bases outside the gene matches: 5. This CDR3 reads CATSRDAGTASYEQYF. The CDR3 nucleotides read TGTGCCACCAGCAGAGATGCCGGGACAGCCTCCTACGAGCAGTACTTC.

This chain connects TRBV11-3 to TRBJ2-5, with a tentative D call TRBD2 (5 bases). The CDR3 is made up of 16 amino acids. Germline loops: CDR1 SGHNT, CDR2 YENEEA. V was pared by 5 bases and J by 3 bases, with 19 bases between. The CDR3 reads CASSETGRGWEETQYF. CDR3 in DNA: TGTGCCAGCAGCGAAACCGGACGGGGTTGGGAAGAGACCCAGTACTTC.

The chain links TRBV19 to TRBJ2-3; no firm D call. CDR1 and CDR2 from the germline V gene are LNHDA and SQIVND (reference sequence). Trimming cost V 5 bases and J 0 bases, with 9 bases left between them. The CDR3 has 14 residues. The CDR3 DNA follows: TGTGCCAGTAGTCCCCACAAGAGCACAGATACGCAGTATTTT. It codes for CASSPHKSTDTQYF. The whole variable domain, remainder taken from reference TRBV19 and TRBJ2-3, is DGGITQSPKYLFRKEGQNVTLSCEQNLNHDAMYWYRQDPGQGLRLIYYSQIVNDFQKGDIAEGYSVSREKKESFPLTVTSAQKNPTAFYLCASSPHKSTDTQYFGPGTRLTVL.

The chain links TRBV19 to TRBJ2-7; TRBD2 matches at 8 bases. Per germline, CDR1 LNHDA and CDR2 SQIVND (reference sequence). The CDR3 is 15 amino acids. Trimming cost V 6 bases and J 4 bases; bases outside gene matches: 11. CDR3 amino acids: CASSLAPGGPYEQYF. In DNA form, the CDR3 reads TGTGCCAGTAGCCTCGCACCGGGGGGGCCATACGAGCAGTACTTC.

J is TRBJ2-7 and V is TRBV4-3; 9 bases are shared with TRBD1. The germline V gene encodes CDR1 LGHNA and CDR2 YSLEER. Trimming took 2 bases from V and 4 from J; bases not matched to a gene: 6. CDR3 length: 15 amino acids. CDR3 coding DNA: TGCGCCAGCAGCCAATATCCGGGACAGGGTTACGAGCAGTACTTC. Protein: CASSQYPGQGYEQYF.

This clone was counted only a few times. The chain employs TRBV29-1 and TRBJ1-4, with 8 bases aligning to TRBD1. Germline V lookup: CDR1 SQVTM, CDR2 ANQGSEA. Trimming removed 4 bases from V and 8 bases from J; junction bases left unmatched: 6. The CDR3 extends over 13 amino acids. The CDR3 bases are TGCAGCGTTGCCCACAGGGGGGGCGAAAAACTGTTTTTT. This codes for CSVAHRGGEKLFF.

A note on this clone: Other nucleotide sequences in the sample specify the same CDR3. V gene TRBV18 combines with J gene TRBJ1-1; D may be TRBD1 (6 bases). This CDR3 has 14 residues. The V gene's germline CDR1 is KGHSH and CDR2 LQKENI. V lost 6 bases and J lost 2, with 13 bases in between. The CDR3 here is CASSPGQPNTEAFF. For the CDR3, the DNA is TGTGCCAGCTCCCCGGGACAACCAAACACTGAAGCTTTCTTT.

The chain uses TRBV6-5 and TRBJ2-1; TRBD1 matches at 12 bases. Germline CDR1 MNHEY, CDR2 SVGAGI. The length of the CDR3 is 15 residues. V lost 6 bases and J lost 8; bases outside the gene matches: 8. CDR3 DNA sequence: TGTGCCAGCAGCAACCCCGGGACAGGGGGCGATGAGCAGTTCTTC. The encoded protein is CASSNPGTGGDEQFF.

This sequence joins TRBV28 and TRBJ1-1; possible D gene TRBD1, 6 bases. Germline V gene lookup returns CDR1 MDHEN and CDR2 SYDVKM. V lost 4 bases and J lost 4, with 19 bases in between. The CDR3 is made up of 16 amino acids. CDR3 coding DNA: TGTGCCAGCAGTTCGCTCACCGGGACATTCGGCACTGAAGCTTTCTTT. This encodes CASSSLTGTFGTEAFF.

This rearrangement joins TRBV5-1 to TRBJ2-7, with 7 bases fitting TRBD2. The CDR3 spans 16 residues. The germline V gene has CDR1 SGHRS and CDR2 YFSETQ. Trimming took 4 bases from V and 1 from J; bases not matched to a gene: 11. This CDR3 is CASSPEGRAGSYEQYF. DNA of the CDR3: TGCGCCAGCAGCCCCGAAGGGCGAGCGGGGTCCTACGAGCAGTACTTC.

This rearrangement joins TRBV7-8 to TRBJ2-7; D perhaps matches TRBD2 (6 bases). Trimming pared 5 bases from V and 1 base from J, leaving 18 bases between. CDR3 size: 16 residues. Germline CDR1 and CDR2: SGHVS and FQNEAQ. CDR3 protein: CASSPPGAGNSYEQYF. CDR3 DNA sequence: TGTGCCAGCAGCCCCCCAGGCGCGGGGAATTCCTACGAGCAGTACTTC.

The chain recombines TRBV10-2 with TRBJ2-7; D is perhaps TRBD1 (6 bases). V was clipped by 6 bases and J by 1 base, with 10 bases between them. CDR3 length equals 13 residues. CDR1 and CDR2 (germline): WSHSY, SAAADI. The CDR3 here is CASRETGSYEQYF. Written as DNA, the CDR3 is TGCGCCAGCAGAGAGACAGGATCCTACGAGCAGTACTTC.

The rearrangement links TRBV10-3 to TRBJ2-3, with D tentatively TRBD2 (6 bases). Germline V CDR1 and CDR2: ENHRY, SYGVKD. The CDR3 has 15 amino acids. Trimming left V 0 bases short and J 5 bases short, with 12 bases between. Here the CDR3 reads CAISESTTSRDTQYF. The CDR3 DNA is TGTGCCATCAGTGAGTCTACGACTAGTCGAGATACGCAGTATTTT.

The chain carries TRBV7-9 and TRBJ2-3; TRBD2 is a possible D gene (6 bases). Trimming pared 0 bases from V and 1 base from J, leaving 11 bases between. CDR3 length equals 16 residues. Germline CDR1 and CDR2: SEHNR and FQNEAQ (reference sequence). The CDR3 region is CASSLAMEGRTDTQYF. The CDR3 DNA reads TGTGCCAGCAGCTTAGCTATGGAGGGACGCACAGATACGCAGTATTTT.

The rearrangement joins TRBV5-8 to TRBJ1-2; 7 bases align to TRBD1. Germline V gene data show CDR1 as SGHTS and CDR2 as YDEGEE. There are 17 residues in the CDR3. The V and J ends lost 4 bases and 4 bases, in that order; junction bases with no gene match: 16. The CDR3 DNA is TGTGCCAGCAGCAGAAATCCCGGGACAGTTTTGACCTATGGCTACACCTTC. Protein product: CASSRNPGTVLTYGYTF.

The rearrangement joins TRBV7-2 to TRBJ1-4, with D perhaps matching TRBD1 (5 bases). Between the trimmed V and J ends, which lost 0 bases and 7 bases, there was a span of 15 bases. The CDR3 length is 16 residues. The germline gives CDR1 SGHTA, CDR2 FQGNSA. The CDR3 here is CASSLASNRLGEKLFF. Here the CDR3 DNA reads TGTGCCAGCAGCTTAGCGAGTAACAGGCTGGGTGAAAAACTGTTTTTT.

V is TRBV5-8 and J is TRBJ2-7; 8 bases map to TRBD1. Per germline, CDR1 SGHTS and CDR2 YDEGEE. The CDR3 is 15 amino acids. After removal of 4 bases from V and 4 bases from J, the junction contained 10 bases not matched to a gene. The CDR3 loop reads CASSRTGGPGYEQYF. The CDR3 DNA reads as TGTGCCAGCAGCCGTACAGGGGGTCCGGGTTACGAGCAGTACTTC.

The gene calls are TRBV5-1 and TRBJ2-5; 8 bases are shared with TRBD2. The end of the DNA aligns better with TRBJ2-7, so the J call may be wrong. The CDR3 has 16 residues. Per the germline V gene, CDR1 is SGHRS and CDR2 is YFSETQ. CDR3 sequence: CASSLPISGIGDEQYF. CDR3 DNA sequence: TGCGCCAGCAGCCTCCCGATTAGCGGGATTGGGGACGAGCAGTACTTC.

The J gene is TRBJ1-2, the V gene TRBV19, with 10 positions matching TRBD1. J was trimmed by 4 bases and V by 5 bases; bases with no gene match: 10. CDR3 length: 16 residues. Germline loops: CDR1 LNHDA, CDR2 SQIVND (reference sequence). The CDR3 nucleotides are TGTGCCAGTAGTGCCCCGGGACAGGGGAGGTTCTATGGCTACACCTTC. Its protein product is CASSAPGQGRFYGYTF.

The CDR3 DNA reads TGTGCCAGCAGTTCCCATACCCTCCCTAGCGGGGGGGTTACCGGGGAGCTGTTTTTT. Residues: CASSSHTLPSGGVTGELFF. This chain links TRBV28 with TRBJ2-2, with TRBD2 matching over 12 bases. There are 19 residues in the CDR3. V lost 4 bases to trimming and J lost 5 bases; unmatched junction nucleotides: 14. Looked up from germline, CDR1 is MDHEN and CDR2 is SYDVKM.

This clone was recorded once. This chain connects TRBV2 to TRBJ1-2; a possible D gene is TRBD1 (5 bases). The CDR3 totals 16 residues. Trimming pared 5 bases from V and 7 bases from J, leaving 23 bases between. Germline loops: CDR1 SNHLY, CDR2 FYNNEI. The CDR3, as DNA: TGTGCCAGCAGTCCCCTAGTTCAGGGTTTTATAGGTGGCTACACCTTC. Translation: CASSPLVQGFIGGYTF.

This chain joins TRBV7-2 and TRBJ2-3; 7 bases map to TRBD2. The length of the CDR3 is 16 residues. The junction had 6 bases not matched to a gene; V was cut back by 3 bases and J by 0 bases. CDR1 is SGHTA, CDR2 FQGNSA, per germline. The CDR3 sequence is CASSLGYGGSTDTQYF. Written as DNA, the CDR3 is TGTGCCAGCAGCTTGGGCTACGGGGGGAGCACAGATACGCAGTATTTT.

The V gene is TRBV30, the J gene TRBJ2-3; TRBD2 is a possible D gene (5 bases). Germline values: CDR1 GTSNPN, CDR2 SVGIG (reference sequence). V lost 4 bases and J lost 4, with 15 bases in between. The CDR3 sequence is 14 residues long. CDR3 protein: CAWNRRPGADTQYF. CDR3 sequence (DNA): TGTGCCTGGAATAGGAGGCCCGGCGCAGATACGCAGTATTTT.

The V call is TRBV2, the J call TRBJ2-7, with TRBD2 identical over 9 bases. CDR3 length equals 15 residues. V lost 7 bases, J lost 7 bases, and 14 bases stayed unmatched. Germline V gene sequence: CDR1 SNHLY, CDR2 FYNNEI. The DNA of the CDR3 is TGTGCCAGCACGAGGGGGGTAGCGGGAGTGGGAGAGCAGTACTTC. This sequence encodes CASTRGVAGVGEQYF.

This sequence joins TRBV5-1 and TRBJ2-1; D may be TRBD1 (5 bases). The germline V gene has CDR1 SGHRS and CDR2 YFSETQ. CDR3 length equals 16 residues. V shed 5 bases and J shed 3 bases, with 18 bases lying between them. The CDR3 DNA is TGCGCCAGCAGAGACCCGAAAACAGGAGACTACAATGAGCAGTTCTTC. This encodes CASRDPKTGDYNEQFF.

This clone showed up just a few times. V gene TRBV10-1 combines with J gene TRBJ1-3; D ambiguous. Trimming cost V 3 bases and J 3 bases, with 9 bases left between them. Per germline, CDR1 WNHNN and CDR2 SYGVQD (reference sequence). The CDR3 runs to 14 residues. DNA for the CDR3: TGCGCCAGCAGTGATCCACGCTATGGAAACACCATATATTTT. This codes for CASSDPRYGNTIYF.